The 19 T cell receptor beta chains given below trace back to one sample, sequenced in a study of blood T cells in healthy people across ages. Then a second PCR, running about 6 to 11 cycles, was carried out with a sample-barcoded 5' primer and a J-beta primer mix. Each CDR3 protein gets one entry after TCRdb re-called the 5' RACE reads with MiXCR. Among 870,000 or so distinct CDR3 sequences listed, less than 35% were seen once. The sequenced sample consisted of blood. Receptors originate from a woman older than 75 in good health.

This clonotype was seen at least ten times. The chain joins TRBV20-1 to TRBJ2-1, with 9 positions matching TRBD1. Germline assignment: CDR1 DFQATT and CDR2 SNEGSKA (reference sequence). V was clipped by 5 bases and J by 8 bases; unmatched bases: 4. This CDR3 has 12 amino acids. The CDR3: CSAPDRGHEQFF. DNA of the CDR3: TGCAGTGCTCCGGACAGGGGCCATGAGCAGTTCTTC.

This clonotype has only a few counts. V usage is TRBV4-3 and J usage is TRBJ1-3, with a tentative D call TRBD1 (5 bases). In germline, CDR1 is LGHNA, CDR2 YSLEER. The CDR3 runs to 15 residues. V lost 1 base to trimming and J lost 1 base, with 8 bases between them. CDR3 bases: TGCGCCAGCAGCCAAGCATCAGGGTCTGGAAACACCATATATTTT. This encodes CASSQASGSGNTIYF.

This clonotype has ten or more counts. V gene TRBV6-2 or TRBV6-3 combines with J gene TRBJ2-5; D is uncertain. V lost 0 bases, J lost 1 base, and 3 bases lay in between. Germline V gene lookup returns CDR1 MNHEY and CDR2 SVGEGT. The CDR3 sequence is 13 residues long. This CDR3 reads CASSYSAQETQYF. The CDR3 DNA is TGTGCCAGCAGTTACTCGGCCCAAGAGACCCAGTACTTC.

The sample holds a few counts of this clonotype. It may be a read error: a sequence one base away is much more abundant. The chain carries TRBV20-1 and TRBJ2-7, with D possibly being TRBD1 (5 bases). There are 11 residues in the CDR3. The germline CDR1 and CDR2 sequences are DFQATT and SNEGSKA (reference sequence). With 6 bases removed from V and 7 bases from J, the gap between germline ends came to 13 bases. CDR3 DNA: TGCAGTGCAGGGGTATACGGTGAGCAGTACTTC. As protein: CSAGVYGEQYF.

This clonotype was seen only a few times. This rearrangement joins TRBV4-1 to TRBJ2-7, with D perhaps being TRBD1 or TRBD2 (6 bases each). The germline V gene encodes CDR1 MGHRA and CDR2 YSYEKL. Deletions cut 1 base from V and 3 bases from J, with 16 bases between. The CDR3 contains 16 residues. In DNA form, the CDR3 reads TGCGCCAGCAGCCAAGGCGACAGGTGGAGGGTCTACGAGCAGTACTTC. Its protein product is CASSQGDRWRVYEQYF.

This clonotype has only a few counts. The chain recombines TRBV20-1 with TRBJ1-1, with a possible D match to TRBD1 (5 bases). The length of the CDR3 is 14 residues. Germline CDR1 and CDR2: DFQATT and SNEGSKA (reference sequence). V was pared by 8 bases and J by 1 base, with 17 bases between. The CDR3 DNA reads as TGCAGTCCTTCATGGGGCAGGCCGAACACTGAAGCTTTCTTT. This gives the protein CSPSWGRPNTEAFF.

The J gene is TRBJ1-4, the V gene TRBV6-1; D is possibly TRBD1 (6 bases). CDR1 MNHNS and CDR2 SASEGT come from the germline V gene. Trimming shortened V by 4 bases and J by 7 bases, and 19 bases separated the two germline ends. The CDR3 spans 16 residues. CDR3 protein: CASSGPQGVSTEKLFF. The CDR3 bases are TGTGCCAGCAGTGGACCACAGGGAGTGAGTACTGAAAAACTGTTTTTT.

This clonotype appeared a few times. The chain links TRBV20-1 to TRBJ1-2; 10 positions match TRBD1. The ends lost 6 bases at V and 7 bases at J; junction bases unmatched: 8. This CDR3 region has 13 residues. CDR1 is DFQATT, CDR2 SNEGSKA, per germline (reference sequence). CDR3 sequence reads: CSARTGGGGGYTF. The CDR3 DNA sequence: TGCAGTGCGCGGACAGGGGGTGGCGGTGGCTACACCTTC.

The table lists this clonotype with many counts. The genes are TRBV6-6 and TRBJ1-4; D ambiguous. This CDR3 has 15 amino acids. The V end was cut by 2 bases, the J end by 0 bases, with 7 bases between. The germline V gene encodes CDR1 MNHNY and CDR2 SVGAGI (reference sequence). The CDR3 sequence is CASSYRIATNEKLFF. The CDR3 nucleotides read TGTGCCAGCAGTTACCGGATTGCAACTAATGAAAAACTGTTTTTT.

This clonotype was seen repeatedly, ten times or more. The rearrangement joins TRBV6-5 to TRBJ1-5; 8 bases agree with TRBD1. CDR1 is MNHEY, CDR2 SVGAGI, per germline. With 6 bases clipped from V and 7 bases from J, the junction kept 8 bases outside the gene matches. The CDR3 runs 14 residues. CDR3 amino acids: CASSPDRGGQPQHF. CDR3 nucleotide sequence: TGTGCCAGCAGCCCAGACAGGGGAGGACAGCCCCAGCATTTT.

In the case of this clonotype: One base away lies a much larger clone, so this may be a sequencing read error. This is likely a read error, given that the CDR3 carries no conserved phenylalanine or tryptophan at its end. CDR3 sequence (DNA): TGTGCCAGCTCACCCCCTCCGGGACTAGCGGGAGAAGATACGCAGTATTTG. Encoded protein: CASSPPPGLAGEDTQYL. This chain uses TRBV18 with TRBJ2-3; 14 bases align to TRBD2. V trimming: 3 bases; J trimming: 5 bases; junction bases outside the gene matches: 7. This CDR3 is 17 amino acids long. Germline V lookup: CDR1 KGHSH, CDR2 LQKENI.

This clonotype was recorded many times. The chain joins TRBV20-1 to TRBJ2-5; tentative D call: TRBD2 (5 bases). This CDR3 spans 14 amino acids. The germline V gene has CDR1 DFQATT and CDR2 SNEGSKA (reference sequence). V dropped 1 base and J dropped 2 bases, with 11 bases sitting between them. CDR3 nucleotides: TGCAGTGCTAGAGTAACCGGGGTACAAGAGACCCAGTACTTC. Translating gives CSARVTGVQETQYF.

The rearrangement links TRBV7-3 to TRBJ2-1; 8 bases fit TRBD2. Germline V gene lookup returns CDR1 SGHTA and CDR2 FQGTGA. The junction had 6 bases not matched to a gene; V was cut back by 5 bases and J by 0 bases. This CDR3 has 16 amino acids. The CDR3 DNA reads TGTGCCAGCAGCCCCCAAGCGGGGGCCTCCTACAATGAGCAGTTCTTC. It is translated as CASSPQAGASYNEQFF.

As for this clonotype: A clone one base away is much larger, so this may be a read error. The chain employs TRBV5-1 and TRBJ2-3; no firm D call. The CDR3 length is 13 residues. The germline V gene has CDR1 SGHRS and CDR2 YFSETQ. The CDR3 DNA is TGCGCCAGCAACTTGGGCCGGCCAGATACGCAGTATTTT. Residues: CASNLGRPDTQYF.

The chain links TRBV21-1 to TRBJ2-3. TRBV21-1 counts as a pseudogene. This CDR3 region has 15 residues. CDR3 in amino acids: CAIEMWGFSEDTQYF. Written as DNA, the CDR3 is TGTGCCATCGAGATGTGGGGATTTTCCGAAGATACGCAGTATTTT.

This clonotype appeared many times. This chain connects TRBV20-1 to TRBJ2-7, with 8 bases matching TRBD2. The CDR3 is 14 residues long. V was clipped by 5 bases and J by 4 bases; unmatched bases: 10. The germline gives CDR1 DFQATT, CDR2 SNEGSKA (reference sequence). This chain's CDR3 is CSASGGGVAYEQYF. CDR3 sequence (DNA): TGCAGTGCTTCCGGGGGGGGAGTAGCTTACGAGCAGTACTTC.

This clonotype showed up many times. The chain has TRBV7-2 and TRBJ2-5; 13 bases line up with TRBD2. This CDR3 is 15 amino acids long. Germline CDR1 is SGHTA and CDR2 is FQGNSA. The V and J ends lost 4 bases and 5 bases, in that order; junction bases with no gene match: 4. CDR3 sequence (DNA): TGTGCCAGCAGCTCACTAGCGGGGGGGCGGGAGACCCAGTACTTC. This gives the protein CASSSLAGGRETQYF.

The genes are TRBV7-8 and TRBJ2-3, with 9 bases matching TRBD1. This CDR3 spans 16 amino acids. The V segment lost 0 bases and the J segment 5 bases; nucleotides outside the gene matches: 6. Germline V CDR1 and CDR2: SGHVS, FQNEAQ. CDR3 sequence reads: CASSLAVYRGLDTQYF. Written as DNA, the CDR3 is TGTGCCAGCAGCTTAGCGGTCTACAGGGGGCTAGATACGCAGTATTTT.

The chain combines TRBV7-2 with TRBJ2-2, with a tentative D call TRBD2 (6 bases). V was trimmed by 0 bases and J by 6 bases, leaving 14 bases between them. Per germline, CDR1 SGHTA and CDR2 FQGNSA. The CDR3 spans 16 residues. CDR3 sequence: CASSLAAAGTAGELFF. DNA of the CDR3: TGTGCCAGCAGCTTAGCGGCGGCGGGGACGGCCGGGGAGCTGTTTTTT.